Sequencing of this T cell receptor (beta chain) was carried out in a study of OX40 agonist ivuxolimab in advanced cancers. Study-level findings and limits: Low normalized T-cell clonal expansion also characterized some of the nonresponders. CD4+ and CD8+ blood T cells expanded clonally by week 6 at 0.1 to 3.0 mg/kg.

V lost 4 bases and J lost 4, with 5 bases in between. CDR3 length: 12 amino acids. CDR1 is MNHNS and CDR2 is SASEGT in the germline V gene. Assay used: immunoSEQ multiplex PCR; TCRdb lists only in-frame clones, some missing. In the table there are 62,000 or so clones, about 89% of which are singletons. Remarks on this clone: The antigen is unknown.

Material: CD4+ or CD8+ T cells sorted from blood, obtained in a trial of the OX40 agonist ivuxolimab. J is TRBJ2-1 and V is TRBV6-1; D remains unclear. The receptor comes from an adult with an advanced solid tumor such as melanoma, head and neck, liver or kidney cancer. CDR3 sequence (DNA): TGTGCCAGCAGTGTTATGTACAATGAGCAGTTCTTC. Amino acids: CASSVMYNEQFF.